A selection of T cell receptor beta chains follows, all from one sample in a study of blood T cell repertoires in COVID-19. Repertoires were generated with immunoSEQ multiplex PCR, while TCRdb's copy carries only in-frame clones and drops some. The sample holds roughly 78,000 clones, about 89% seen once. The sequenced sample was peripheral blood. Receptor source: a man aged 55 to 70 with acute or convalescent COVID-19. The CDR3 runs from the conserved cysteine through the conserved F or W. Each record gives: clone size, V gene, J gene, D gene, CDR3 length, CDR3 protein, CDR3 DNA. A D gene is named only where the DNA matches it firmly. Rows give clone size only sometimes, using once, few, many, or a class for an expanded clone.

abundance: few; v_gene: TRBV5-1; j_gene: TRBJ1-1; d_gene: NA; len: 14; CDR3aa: CASSLVQGRTEAFF; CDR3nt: TGCGCCAGCAGCTTGGTCCAGGGGCGGACTGAAGCTTTCTTT
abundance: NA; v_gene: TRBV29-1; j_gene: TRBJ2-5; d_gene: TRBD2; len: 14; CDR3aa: CSAGGLAIGETQYF; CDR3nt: TGCAGCGCGGGGGGACTAGCAATTGGGGAGACCCAGTACTTC
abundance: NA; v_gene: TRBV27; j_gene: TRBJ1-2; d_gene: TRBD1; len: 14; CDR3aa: CASTHRGKDYGYTF; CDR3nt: TGTGCCAGCACTCACAGGGGTAAGGACTATGGCTACACCTTC
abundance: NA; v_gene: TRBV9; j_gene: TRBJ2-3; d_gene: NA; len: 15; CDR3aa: CASSARDFHTDTQYF; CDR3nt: TGTGCCAGCAGCGCCCGGGACTTCCACACAGATACGCAGTATTTT
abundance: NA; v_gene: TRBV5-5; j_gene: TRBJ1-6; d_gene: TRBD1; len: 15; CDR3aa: CASSLTGQQFSPLHF; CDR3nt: TGTGCCAGCAGCTTAACGGGACAGCAGTTTTCACCCCTCCACTTT
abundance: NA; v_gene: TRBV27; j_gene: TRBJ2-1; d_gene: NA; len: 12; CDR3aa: CASSFPPNEQFF; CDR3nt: TGTGCCAGCAGTTTCCCTCCGAATGAGCAGTTCTTC
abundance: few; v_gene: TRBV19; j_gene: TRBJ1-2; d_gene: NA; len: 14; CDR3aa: CASSISAALGGYTF; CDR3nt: TGTGCCAGTAGTATATCGGCAGCTTTGGGCGGCTACACCTTC
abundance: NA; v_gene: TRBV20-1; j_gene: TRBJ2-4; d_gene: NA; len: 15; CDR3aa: CSASPEVGAKNIQYF; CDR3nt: TGCAGTGCTAGTCCGGAGGTTGGGGCCAAAAACATTCAGTACTTC
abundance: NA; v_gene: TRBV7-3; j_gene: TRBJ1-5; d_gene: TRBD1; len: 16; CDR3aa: CASSLGGTGRNQPQHF; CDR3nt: TGTGCCAGCAGCTTAGGAGGGACAGGGAGAAATCAGCCCCAGCATTTT
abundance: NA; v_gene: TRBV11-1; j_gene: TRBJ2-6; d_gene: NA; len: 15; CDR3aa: CASREAGSGANVLTF; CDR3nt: TGTGCCAGCAGAGAAGCAGGGTCTGGGGCCAACGTCCTGACTTTC
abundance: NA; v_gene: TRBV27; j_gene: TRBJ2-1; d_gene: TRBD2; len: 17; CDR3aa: CASSLPPSGRYNNEQFF; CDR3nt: TGTGCCAGCAGTTTACCCCCTAGCGGGAGATATAACAATGAGCAGTTCTTC
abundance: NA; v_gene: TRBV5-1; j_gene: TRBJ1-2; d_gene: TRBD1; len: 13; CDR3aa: CASRTGVNYGYTF; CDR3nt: TGCGCCAGCCGAACAGGGGTGAACTATGGCTACACCTTC
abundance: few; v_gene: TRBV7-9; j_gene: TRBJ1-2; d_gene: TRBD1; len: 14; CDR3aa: CASSLVGTDYGYTF; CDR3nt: TGTGCCAGCAGCTTGGTCGGGACAGACTATGGCTACACCTTC
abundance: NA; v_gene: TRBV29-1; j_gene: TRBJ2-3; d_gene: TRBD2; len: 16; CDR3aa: CSVEAPGAGGLDTQYF; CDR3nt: TGCAGCGTTGAAGCCCCGGGGGCGGGAGGGCTCGATACGCAGTATTTT
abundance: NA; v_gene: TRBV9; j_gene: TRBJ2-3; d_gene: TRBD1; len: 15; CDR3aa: CASSEGQGAEDTQYF; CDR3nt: TGTGCCAGCAGCGAAGGACAGGGGGCTGAAGATACGCAGTATTTT
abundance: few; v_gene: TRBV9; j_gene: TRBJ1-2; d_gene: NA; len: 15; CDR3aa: CASSPTAAEWRGYTF; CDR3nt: TGTGCCAGCAGCCCCACGGCAGCGGAGTGGCGGGGCTACACCTTC
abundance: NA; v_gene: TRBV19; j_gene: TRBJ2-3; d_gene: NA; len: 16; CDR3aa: CASSSLHEGGTDTQYF; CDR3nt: TGTGCCAGTAGTAGCCTCCACGAGGGCGGAACAGATACGCAGTATTTT
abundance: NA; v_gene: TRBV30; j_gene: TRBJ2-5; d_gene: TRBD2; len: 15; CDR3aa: CAWSVAGGLGETQYF; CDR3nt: TGTGCCTGGAGTGTAGCGGGGGGGCTGGGAGAGACCCAGTACTTC
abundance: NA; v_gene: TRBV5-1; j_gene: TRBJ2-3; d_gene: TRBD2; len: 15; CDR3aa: CASSLVRREVDTQYF; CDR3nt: TGCGCCAGCAGCTTGGTTAGGCGGGAGGTAGATACGCAGTATTTT
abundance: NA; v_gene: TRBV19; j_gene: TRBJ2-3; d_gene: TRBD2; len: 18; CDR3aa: CASSTASGGAGGTDTQYF; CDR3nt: TGTGCCAGTAGTACAGCGAGCGGGGGGGCCGGAGGCACAGATACGCAGTATTTT
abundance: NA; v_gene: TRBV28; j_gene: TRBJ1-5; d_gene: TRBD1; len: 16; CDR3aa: CASSLAGQGTNQPQHF; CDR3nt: TGTGCCAGCAGTCTAGCGGGACAGGGGACAAACCAGCCCCAGCATTTT